Below, one T cell receptor beta chain is given with its context. Its antigen is currently unknown. The data were taken from a study of radiation and T cells in renal cell carcinoma. Overall study results and limits: Baseline intratumoral clonotype presence is unknown without pretreatment biopsies.

CDR1 and CDR2 (germline): KGHSH, LQKENI. This CDR3 has 14 residues. Trimming stripped 6 bases from V and 6 bases from J, with 14 bases between. The time point denotes: blood 4 weeks post-SBRT, at nephrectomy. Treatment reported: 15 Gy SBRT to primary tumor, nephrectomy 4 weeks later. Nephrectomy followed 15 Gy stereotactic body radiation by 4 weeks. Radiation-treated patients gave blood at baseline, week 2 and week 4. The tumor was a clear cell renal cell carcinoma. Using immunoSEQ multiplex PCR, the repertoire was profiled, and TCRdb retains in-frame clones only, with some absent. The sample holds around 95,000 clones, approximately 80% seen once.

V and J are TRBV18 and TRBJ1-4, with a weak D call TRBD1 (6 bases). The clonotype was recovered from a man in his sixties with renal cell carcinoma. The source was blood, collected from a patient whose treatment included radiotherapy and nephrectomy. The CDR3 sequence: CASSQTNRDEKLFF. In DNA form, the CDR3 reads TGTGCCAGCTCCCAGACAAACAGGGATGAAAAACTGTTTTTT.